These T cell receptor beta chains were read from a single sample in a study of radiation and T cells in renal cell carcinoma. Repertoires were generated with immunoSEQ multiplex PCR, while TCRdb's copy carries only in-frame clones and drops some. The data show 45,000 or so clones, around 83% seen once. The sequenced sample was blood, obtained from a patient whose treatment included radiotherapy and nephrectomy. These receptors all come from a woman aged 70-85 years with renal cell carcinoma. CDR3s include the opening cysteine and the closing phenylalanine or tryptophan. The D gene is left open where the match is weak. The size entry is marked missing in some rows and otherwise reads once, few, many or a size class.

d_call: TRBD1
v_call: TRBV5-1
j_call: TRBJ2-5
clone_size: .
cdr3_aa: CASSLGTGEHQETQYF
cdr3_nt: TGCGCCAGCAGCTTGGGGACAGGCGAACACCAAGAGACCCAGTACTTC

d_call: .
v_call: TRBV11-2
j_call: TRBJ1-6
clone_size: few
cdr3_aa: CASRHRVETSPLHF
cdr3_nt: TGTGCCAGCAGGCATAGGGTCGAGACTTCACCCCTCCACTTT

d_call: TRBD1
v_call: TRBV2
j_call: TRBJ2-3
clone_size: .
cdr3_aa: CASTGTGYDTQYF
cdr3_nt: TGTGCCAGCACCGGGACAGGGTATGATACGCAGTATTTT

d_call: .
v_call: TRBV6-6
j_call: TRBJ2-5
clone_size: .
cdr3_aa: CASSTGQNQETQYF
cdr3_nt: TGTGCCAGCAGTACGGGACAAAACCAAGAGACCCAGTACTTC

d_call: .
v_call: TRBV6-1
j_call: TRBJ1-4
clone_size: .
cdr3_aa: CASGPRVREKLFF
cdr3_nt: TGTGCCAGCGGGCCGCGGGTACGGGAAAAACTGTTTTTT

d_call: TRBD1
v_call: TRBV6-1
j_call: TRBJ2-5
clone_size: .
cdr3_aa: CASSDRDRGFVTQYF
cdr3_nt: TGTGCCAGCAGTGACCGGGACAGGGGTTTCGTGACCCAGTACTTC

d_call: TRBD2
v_call: TRBV6-5
j_call: TRBJ2-3
clone_size: .
cdr3_aa: CASSFGGADTQYF
cdr3_nt: TGTGCCAGCTCCTTCGGGGGGGCGGATACGCAGTATTTT

d_call: TRBD1
v_call: TRBV30
j_call: TRBJ2-5
clone_size: .
cdr3_aa: CAWSRRDRGFETQYF
cdr3_nt: TGTGCCTGGAGTAGGCGGGACAGGGGTTTCGAGACCCAGTACTTC

d_call: .
v_call: TRBV9
j_call: TRBJ1-3
clone_size: .
cdr3_aa: CASSPRGQSGNTIYF
cdr3_nt: TGTGCCAGCAGCCCCCGAGGGCAGTCTGGAAACACCATATATTTT

d_call: .
v_call: TRBV27
j_call: TRBJ2-7
clone_size: few
cdr3_aa: CASRGGWAGEGEQYF
cdr3_nt: TGTGCCAGCCGCGGCGGGTGGGCAGGGGAGGGAGAGCAGTACTTC

d_call: TRBD1
v_call: TRBV5-4
j_call: TRBJ2-1
clone_size: .
cdr3_aa: CASSLDRGEQFF
cdr3_nt: TGTGCCAGCAGCTTGGACAGGGGTGAGCAGTTCTTC

d_call: TRBD1
v_call: TRBV11-2
j_call: TRBJ2-5
clone_size: .
cdr3_aa: CASNRQGPETQYF
cdr3_nt: TGTGCCAGCAACCGACAGGGGCCGGAGACCCAGTACTTC

d_call: .
v_call: TRBV5-1
j_call: TRBJ2-2
clone_size: .
cdr3_aa: CASSLQGNTGELFF
cdr3_nt: TGCGCCAGCAGCTTGCAGGGGAACACCGGGGAGCTGTTTTTT

d_call: .
v_call: TRBV20-1
j_call: TRBJ2-2
clone_size: once
cdr3_aa: CSGGESGELFF
cdr3_nt: TGCAGTGGGGGCGAATCCGGGGAGCTGTTTTTT

d_call: .
v_call: TRBV19
j_call: TRBJ2-7
clone_size: .
cdr3_aa: CASSIGLTYEQYF
cdr3_nt: TGTGCCAGTAGTATAGGGCTAACCTACGAGCAGTACTTC

d_call: .
v_call: TRBV11-1
j_call: TRBJ1-1
clone_size: .
cdr3_aa: CASSASGTEAFF
cdr3_nt: TGTGCCAGCAGCGCTTCGGGCACTGAAGCTTTCTTT

d_call: TRBD2
v_call: TRBV19
j_call: TRBJ2-1
clone_size: .
cdr3_aa: CASSNLGLAGRREQFF
cdr3_nt: TGTGCCAGTAGTAACCTCGGACTAGCGGGGCGTCGCGAGCAGTTCTTC

d_call: TRBD2
v_call: TRBV5-6
j_call: TRBJ2-2
clone_size: .
cdr3_aa: CASSLGLAGFSGELFF
cdr3_nt: TGTGCCAGCAGCTTGGGACTAGCGGGGTTTTCCGGGGAGCTGTTTTTT

d_call: TRBD2
v_call: TRBV7-9
j_call: TRBJ2-3
clone_size: .
cdr3_aa: CASSSLAGGADTQYF
cdr3_nt: TGTGCCAGCAGCTCTCTAGCGGGGGGGGCAGATACGCAGTATTTT

d_call: TRBD2
v_call: TRBV18
j_call: TRBJ2-1
clone_size: .
cdr3_aa: CASSLTEAGGVEQFF
cdr3_nt: TGTGCCAGCTCACTGACTGAAGCGGGAGGGGTTGAGCAGTTCTTC

d_call: .
v_call: TRBV19
j_call: TRBJ1-3
clone_size: .
cdr3_aa: CASSPGRRSSGNTIYF
cdr3_nt: TGTGCCAGTAGTCCCGGGAGGCGGAGCTCTGGAAACACCATATATTTT

d_call: .
v_call: TRBV5-1
j_call: TRBJ2-5
clone_size: .
cdr3_aa: CASSLVGRQETQYF
cdr3_nt: TGCGCCAGCAGCTTGGTCGGCAGACAAGAGACCCAGTACTTC

d_call: .
v_call: TRBV5-1
j_call: TRBJ1-1
clone_size: .
cdr3_aa: CASSVNGIDTEAFF
cdr3_nt: TGCGCCAGCAGCGTAAATGGTATCGACACTGAAGCTTTCTTT

d_call: .
v_call: TRBV19
j_call: TRBJ1-2
clone_size: .
cdr3_aa: CASKKARADNYGYTF
cdr3_nt: TGTGCCAGTAAGAAGGCCAGGGCCGATAACTATGGCTACACCTTC

d_call: .
v_call: TRBV7-9
j_call: TRBJ1-2
clone_size: .
cdr3_aa: CASTLGVAGDYGYTF
cdr3_nt: TGTGCCAGCACTTTGGGGGTTGCAGGGGACTATGGCTACACCTTC

d_call: .
v_call: TRBV18
j_call: TRBJ1-1
clone_size: .
cdr3_aa: CASSPPQGGITEAFF
cdr3_nt: TGTGCCAGCTCACCACCTCAGGGCGGTATCACTGAAGCTTTCTTT